This T cell receptor beta chain was retrieved from a study of vaccination and CD4 T cells after COVID-19. Cultured CD4+ T cells had their DNA profiled by the Oncomine TCR Beta short-read assay. TCRdb reprocessed the PCR reads with MiXCR, giving one entry per CDR3 protein. The sample lists about 10,000 distinct CDR3 sequences; roughly 60% were seen once. Treatment here: roughly 10-day PBMC culture with coronavirus spike peptide pools or control peptides (ViraFEST assay). The V gene's germline CDR1 is MNHNS and CDR2 SASEGT. V lost 4 bases to trimming and J lost 2 bases; unmatched junction nucleotides: 5. The CDR3 is made up of 15 amino acids. Remarks on this clonotype: Antigen specificity is unknown.

Sequenced material: CD4+ T cells from blood, cultured in vitro. V is TRBV6-1 and J is TRBJ2-7; 10 nucleotides line up with TRBD1. This TCR was sampled from a human donor who had recovered from COVID-19. CDR3 in DNA: TGTGCCAGCAGTGGGAGACAGGGGGCCACCTACGAGCAGTACTTC. The encoded protein is CASSGRQGATYEQYF.